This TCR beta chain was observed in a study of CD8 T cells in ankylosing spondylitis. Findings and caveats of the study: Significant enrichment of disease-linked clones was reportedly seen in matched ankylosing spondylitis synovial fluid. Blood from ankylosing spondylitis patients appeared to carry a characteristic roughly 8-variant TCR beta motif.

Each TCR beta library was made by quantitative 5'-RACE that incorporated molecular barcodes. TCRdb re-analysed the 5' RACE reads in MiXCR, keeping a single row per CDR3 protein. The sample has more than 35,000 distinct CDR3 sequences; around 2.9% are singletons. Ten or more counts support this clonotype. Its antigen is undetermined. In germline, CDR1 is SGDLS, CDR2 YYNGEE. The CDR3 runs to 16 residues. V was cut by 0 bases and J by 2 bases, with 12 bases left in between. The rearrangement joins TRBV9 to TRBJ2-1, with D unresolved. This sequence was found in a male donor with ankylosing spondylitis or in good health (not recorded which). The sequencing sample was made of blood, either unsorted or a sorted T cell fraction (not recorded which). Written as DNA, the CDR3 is TGTGCCAGCAGCGTAGGCCCCGCGGTTACCTACAATGAGCAGTTCTTC. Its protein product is CASSVGPAVTYNEQFF.